This TCR beta chain was documented in a study of graft-versus-host responses after intestinal transplantation. Profiling relied on immunoSEQ multiplex PCR, and the TCRdb table lists in-frame clones only, not all of them. The sample has 80,000 to 100,000 clones, about 94% seen once. Of note for this clone: Its antigen remains unidentified.

V shed 5 bases and J shed 7 bases, with 15 bases lying between them. The germline V gene has CDR1 LNHDA and CDR2 SQIVND (reference sequence). This CDR3 contains 14 residues. Source: unstimulated CD4+ T cells sorted from spleen or lymph node cells, taken before intestinal transplant. The origin of this receptor is a human donor who received an intestinal transplant. The V gene is TRBV19, the J gene TRBJ1-5, with a weak D call TRBD1 (6 bases). CDR3: CASSGGAGRQPQHF. Here the CDR3 DNA reads TGTGCCAGTAGTGGGGGGGCAGGGAGGCAGCCCCAGCATTTT. Full variable domain (outside the CDR3, taken from reference TRBV19 and TRBJ1-5): DGGITQSPKYLFRKEGQNVTLSCEQNLNHDAMYWYRQDPGQGLRLIYYSQIVNDFQKGDIAEGYSVSREKKESFPLTVTSAQKNPTAFYLCASSGGAGRQPQHFGDGTRLSIL.